This note documents a single T cell receptor (beta chain) sequence. This CDR3 contains 16 residues. From germline, CDR1 is SGHDT and CDR2 YYEEEE. J was trimmed by 4 bases and V by 0 bases; bases with no gene match: 8. The record originates from a study of blood T cell repertoires in COVID-19. Clinical history as reported by participants underpinned cohort assignment. Produced via immunoSEQ multiplex PCR; TCRdb's table is partial and in-frame only. The sample records 250,000 to 300,000 clones, roughly 85% being singletons. V gene TRBV5-6 combines with J gene TRBJ1-1; 8 bases are shared with TRBD1. This TCR came from a woman between 50 and 59 years old who had recovered from COVID-19. Sequenced material: PBMCs or T cells enriched from blood (not recorded which). The CDR3 DNA reads TGTGCCAGCAGCTTGGGGGACAGGCCGCCGGGCACTGAAGCTTTCTTT. It specifies CASSLGDRPPGTEAFF.